These 23 T cell receptor beta chains came from one sample sequenced in a study of shared clonotypes between healthy human individuals. The repertoire was sequenced with immunoSEQ multiplex PCR; TCRdb's copy has only in-frame clones and lacks some. The repertoire includes approximately 440,000 clones, roughly 80% of them detected once, and approximately 12% sits in the top ten. The sample taken for sequencing was PBMCs. Receptor source: a woman aged 40-49 years in good health. Some clones in this sample may be carry-over from other donors' samples.

This clone has just a few counts. The chain couples TRBV2 to TRBJ1-1, with TRBD1 as a possible D gene (6 bases). Germline values: CDR1 SNHLY, CDR2 FYNNEI. V dropped 4 bases and J dropped 0 bases, with 18 bases sitting between them. CDR3 length: 17 amino acids. In nucleotides, the CDR3 is TGTGCCAGCAGTGTAGTGAAGATTGGACAGATGAACACTGAAGCTTTCTTT. It yields the protein CASSVVKIGQMNTEAFF.

The rearrangement uses TRBV18 and TRBJ2-5; D remains unclear. The V end was cut by 1 base, the J end by 4 bases, with 13 bases between. This CDR3 contains 15 residues. The V gene's germline CDR1 is KGHSH and CDR2 LQKENI. The CDR3 is CASSPRVGFGETQYF. CDR3 DNA: TGTGCCAGCTCACCACGGGTCGGTTTTGGAGAGACCCAGTACTTC.

About this clone: This sequence is one base from a far larger clone and is likely a read error. Other DNA sequences from this sample encode an identical CDR3 as well. This chain joins TRBV28 and TRBJ2-7; possible D gene TRBD1, 5 bases. This CDR3 has 12 residues. Germline CDR1 reads MDHEN; CDR2 reads SYDVKM. The V end lost 6 bases, the J end lost 4 bases, and 10 bases lay between the germline ends. In DNA form, the CDR3 reads TGTGCCAGCAGGAAGCAGGGTTACGAGCAGTACTTC. Translation gives CASRKQGYEQYF.

The CDR3 sequence: CASSLGWSPSSYEQYF. In DNA, the CDR3 is TGCGCCAGCAGCTTGGGGTGGAGCCCCAGCTCCTACGAGCAGTACTTC. This chain joins TRBV5-1 and TRBJ2-7; D unresolved. CDR1 is SGHRS, CDR2 YFSETQ, per germline. The V gene lost 0 bases and the J gene lost 0 bases, with 13 bases spanning the gap. The CDR3 totals 16 residues.

The chain is built from TRBV30 and TRBJ1-2; D may be TRBD1 (5 bases). The CDR3 has 12 amino acids. Germline lookup yields CDR1 GTSNPN and CDR2 SVGIG (reference sequence). V shed 4 bases and J shed 6 bases, with 12 bases lying between them. The CDR3 here is CAWTGNSDGYTF. In nucleotides, the CDR3 is TGTGCCTGGACAGGGAATTCGGATGGCTACACCTTC.

The rearrangement joins TRBV6-4 to TRBJ1-3; D is possibly TRBD1 (6 bases). Germline V gene data show CDR1 as MRHNA and CDR2 as SNTAGT. Trimming left V 2 bases short and J 2 bases short, with 22 bases between. CDR3 length: 19 amino acids. The CDR3 DNA reads as TGTGCCAGCAGTGACCTCGGGGTGGGGGCATTAGGCCCTGGAAACACCATATATTTT. Translated: CASSDLGVGALGPGNTIYF.

This chain uses TRBV6-5 with TRBJ1-2; 8 bases are a match to TRBD1. This CDR3 has 14 residues. V was clipped by 0 bases and J by 7 bases; unmatched bases: 4. Germline lookup yields CDR1 MNHEY and CDR2 SVGAGI. The CDR3 nucleotides read TGTGCCAGCAGTTACTCCGGGACAGGTTCTGGCTACACCTTC. It yields the protein CASSYSGTGSGYTF.

V and J are TRBV5-4 and TRBJ1-3; D is unresolved. V gave up 3 bases and J gave up 0 bases, with 13 bases separating them. Germline CDR1 reads SGHNT; CDR2 reads YYREEE (reference sequence). The CDR3 extends over 16 amino acids. The CDR3 is CASSYEPSTSGNTIYF. Here the CDR3 DNA reads TGTGCCAGCAGCTACGAACCCTCTACCTCTGGAAACACCATATATTTT.

The chain uses TRBV5-1 and TRBJ2-3, with TRBD2 matching 7 bases. The CDR3 runs to 16 residues. The trim removed 3 bases at V and 0 bases at J, leaving 7 bases unmatched. Germline CDR1 is SGHRS and CDR2 is YFSETQ. The CDR3 DNA is TGCGCCAGCAGCTCCCTGACTAGCCAAAGCACAGATACGCAGTATTTT. It codes for CASSSLTSQSTDTQYF.

The chain links TRBV5-1 to TRBJ2-7; D not resolved. Germline V CDR1 and CDR2: SGHRS, YFSETQ. This CDR3 has 14 amino acids. Trimming took off 0 bases at V and 3 bases at J, with 10 bases between the two ends. The CDR3 is CASSLVGLIYEQYF. The CDR3 DNA follows: TGCGCCAGCAGCTTGGTAGGGCTTATCTACGAGCAGTACTTC.

In this sample, this clone turned up many times. The chain joins TRBV29-1 to TRBJ2-1, with 10 bases matching TRBD1. Unmatched junction bases numbered 7, after V lost 4 bases and J lost 10 bases. The germline V gene encodes CDR1 SQVTM and CDR2 ANQGSEA. The CDR3 length is 13 residues. CDR3 loop: CSVAPGQGREQFF. Written as DNA, the CDR3 is TGCAGCGTTGCCCCGGGACAGGGGAGAGAGCAGTTCTTC.

The CDR3 protein is CASSRAGTTYGYTF. As DNA, the CDR3 is TGTGCCAGTAGCCGAGCCGGGACAACCTATGGCTACACCTTC. This rearrangement joins TRBV19 to TRBJ1-2, with D possibly matching TRBD1 (6 bases). The ends were cut back, 6 bases at V and 4 bases at J, with 15 bases in the middle. The CDR3 totals 14 residues. Germline V lookup: CDR1 LNHDA, CDR2 SQIVND (reference sequence).

The chain combines TRBV5-6 with TRBJ2-7, with 7 bases aligning to TRBD1. The CDR3 is 15 amino acids. CDR1 is SGHDT and CDR2 is YYEEEE in the germline V gene. The V gene end was trimmed by 0 bases and the J gene end by 2 bases; junction bases not matched to a gene: 5. The CDR3 spells CASSLGRGFTYEQYF. CDR3 nucleotides: TGTGCCAGCAGCTTGGGCAGGGGGTTTACCTACGAGCAGTACTTC. The full variable domain, completed using reference TRBV5-6 and TRBJ2-7, is DAGVTQSPTHLIKTRGQQVTLRCSPKSGHDTVSWYQQALGQGPQFIFQYYEEEERQRGNFPDRFSGHQFPNYSSELNVNALLLGDSALYLCASSLGRGFTYEQYFGPGTRLTVT.

Regarding this clone: Given a far larger clone just one base away, this is likely a sequencing read error. The rearrangement links TRBV7-9 to TRBJ1-2; 7 bases fit TRBD1. CDR1 and CDR2 (germline): SEHNR, FQNEAQ (reference sequence). J lost 1 base, V lost 8 bases, and 10 bases had no gene match. This CDR3 is built from 15 residues. CDR3 sequence (DNA): TGTGCCAGCGGCGCGGGACAGCTACTTAACTATGGCTACACCTTC. It encodes CASGAGQLLNYGYTF.

This clone has just a few counts. V is TRBV10-3 and J is TRBJ1-4, with a possible D match to TRBD1 (6 bases). There are 15 residues in the CDR3. The V and J ends lost 3 bases and 4 bases respectively, with 12 bases between them. Germline lookup yields CDR1 ENHRY and CDR2 SYGVKD. The DNA for the CDR3 is TGTGCCATCAGTGACAAAGGACAGCATAATGAAAAACTGTTTTTT. Translating it yields CAISDKGQHNEKLFF.

In this sample, this clone turned up a few times. The chain uses TRBV5-1 and TRBJ2-3; 9 nucleotides agree with TRBD1. The CDR3 totals 15 residues. V was clipped by 4 bases and J by 1 base; unmatched bases: 4. Germline V gene data show CDR1 as SGHRS and CDR2 as YFSETQ. The chain's CDR3 is CASSTRDRGTDTQYF. In DNA form, the CDR3 reads TGCGCCAGCAGCACCCGGGACAGGGGCACAGATACGCAGTATTTT.

This clone was seen a few times. J is TRBJ2-7 and V is TRBV5-4; either TRBD1 or TRBD2 may supply D (5 bases each). Trimming shortened V by 6 bases and J by 8 bases, and 18 bases separated the two germline ends. CDR1 is SGHNT, CDR2 YYREEE, per germline (reference sequence). The CDR3 is made up of 13 amino acids. CDR3 amino acids: CASTPGTGLKQYF. CDR3 bases: TGTGCCAGCACCCCAGGGACCGGTTTGAAGCAGTACTTC.

This clone appeared a single time. The rearrangement uses TRBV5-6 and TRBJ2-5, with TRBD1 as a possible D gene (5 bases). The CDR3 extends over 13 amino acids. The germline V gene encodes CDR1 SGHDT and CDR2 YYEEEE. Trimming took 4 bases from V and 1 from J, leaving 8 bases between them. CDR3 nucleotides: TGTGCCAGCAGCACAGGACCCCAAGAGACCCAGTACTTC. It specifies CASSTGPQETQYF.

The chain links TRBV5-1 to TRBJ2-7; 12 positions agree with TRBD2. The CDR3 covers 18 residues. Germline values: CDR1 SGHRS, CDR2 YFSETQ. V lost 0 bases to trimming and J lost 3 bases; unmatched junction nucleotides: 10. The CDR3 loop is CASSLEGTSGGPLYEQYF. DNA of the CDR3: TGCGCCAGCAGCTTGGAAGGAACTAGCGGGGGGCCTCTCTACGAGCAGTACTTC.

The rearrangement links TRBV28 to TRBJ1-2, with D unclear. Germline V gene lookup returns CDR1 MDHEN and CDR2 SYDVKM. The V and J ends lost 6 bases and 8 bases respectively, with 22 bases between them. This CDR3 is 15 amino acids long. CDR3 sequence reads: CASSQARLRVGGYTF. The CDR3 DNA reads TGTGCCAGCAGCCAGGCGCGGCTTAGGGTGGGCGGCTACACCTTC.

The CDR3 DNA reads as TGTGCCAGCTCACGAACGACAGGGGGAGCGACTGAAGCTTTCTTT. This codes for CASSRTTGGATEAFF. The chain couples TRBV18 to TRBJ1-1, with TRBD1 matching 9 bases. V was pared by 4 bases and J by 5 bases, with 8 bases of the junction left unmatched. This CDR3 contains 15 residues. CDR1 is KGHSH, CDR2 LQKENI, per germline.

The DNA for the CDR3 is TGCGCCAGCAGCACCGGGACATACCAAGAGACCCAGTACTTC. Amino acids: CASSTGTYQETQYF. The rearrangement joins TRBV5-1 to TRBJ2-5, with D possibly being TRBD1 (6 bases). Germline V gives CDR1 SGHRS, CDR2 YFSETQ. V was trimmed by 4 bases and J by 0 bases, leaving 10 bases between them. The CDR3 runs 14 residues.

This rearrangement joins TRBV19 to TRBJ1-1; tentatively, D is TRBD1 (5 bases). This CDR3 has 13 residues. Trimming left V 5 bases short and J 0 bases short, with 7 bases between. Germline V gene sequence: CDR1 LNHDA, CDR2 SQIVND (reference sequence). CDR3 region: CASSGGMNTEAFF. As DNA, the CDR3 is TGTGCCAGTAGTGGGGGAATGAACACTGAAGCTTTCTTT.